This entry features one TCR beta chain sequence. This record comes from a study of CD8 T cells in Susac syndrome. It was with random hexamers that about 0.45 to 1 ug RNA was reverse transcribed. Using its own MiXCR run on the immunoSEQ multiplex PCR reads, TCRdb lists one record per CDR3 protein. The sample lists approximately 160,000 distinct CDR3 sequences, 80% to 95% occurring once. Healthy donors, matched for age and sex, constituted the control group. The sequencing sample was made of CD4+ T cells from PBMCs. The source is a human donor in good health.

The CDR3 DNA follows: TGCAGTGCAACACCGGGACAGACAACGCGCGAGCAGTACTTC. Encoded protein: CSATPGQTTREQYF. The rearrangement links TRBV20-1 to TRBJ2-7; 7 bases match TRBD1. Germline assignment: CDR1 DFQATT and CDR2 SNEGSKA (reference sequence). The CDR3 has 14 amino acids. The trim removed 6 bases at V and 6 bases at J, leaving 14 bases unmatched.